This TCR beta chain was sequenced in a study of blood T cells in healthy people across ages. Findings of the study overall: Diversity was higher, and naive CD4+ cells more numerous, in long-lived donors than in aged donors.

Germline loops: CDR1 DFQATT, CDR2 SNEGSKA (reference sequence). The CDR3 has 14 residues. V was shortened by 5 bases and J by 5 bases, with 16 bases between the two germline ends. Healthy Caucasian individuals from Russia aged about 6 to 90 served as donors. No fewer than 6 million PBMCs went into each sample. Extraction of total RNA produced a minimum of 5 micrograms from each sample. This clonotype was seen ten or more times. The antigen is undetermined. The second PCR ran roughly 7 to 11 cycles with a sample-barcoded 5' primer and J-beta primers. TCRdb re-called the 5' RACE reads with MiXCR, one entry per CDR3 protein. The sample records hundreds of thousands of distinct CDR3 sequences, around 26% being singletons.

This sequence joins TRBV20-1 and TRBJ2-4; TRBD1 might be the D (6 bases). The clonotype comes from an elderly woman in good health. Sample: blood. CDR3 loop: CSAPNTGNQNIQYF. CDR3 nucleotides: TGCAGTGCTCCGAACACAGGGAACCAAAACATTCAGTACTTC.